The 30 T cell receptor beta chains below come from one sample, sequenced in a study of T cell repertoires in cytomegalovirus infection. In TCRdb, the reads were re-called with MiXCR into one record per CDR3 protein. Counted here are about 110,000 distinct CDR3 sequences, around 28% occurring once; the ten biggest clones make up about 81%. Which antigens these TCRs recognize remains unknown. The sequences come from CD8+ T cells from cultured PBMCs, collected from culture after CMV antigen stimulation. The receptors here all came from a human donor in good health (CMV status not recorded). Some clones in this sample may be carry-over from other donors' samples.

This clonotype has just a few counts. The gene calls are TRBV7-8 and TRBJ2-1; either TRBD1 or TRBD2 may fit D (5 bases each). The V gene lost 3 bases and the J gene lost 7 bases, with 13 bases spanning the gap. The CDR3 totals 14 residues. Germline CDR1 reads SGHVS; CDR2 reads FQNEAQ. CDR3 protein: CASSLRGRMNEQFF. CDR3 nucleotide sequence: TGTGCCAGCAGCTTGAGGGGACGGATGAATGAGCAGTTCTTC.

The chain recombines TRBV7-9 with TRBJ1-1, with D possibly being TRBD1 (5 bases). CDR1 is SEHNR and CDR2 is FQNEAQ in the germline V gene (reference sequence). The V end was cut by 6 bases, the J end by 6 bases, with 8 bases between. This CDR3 spans 11 amino acids. The CDR3: CASRQDAEAFF. CDR3 DNA sequence: TGTGCCAGCAGACAGGACGCTGAAGCTTTCTTT.

The V gene is TRBV19, the J gene TRBJ1-6; D perhaps matches TRBD1 (5 bases). The ends were cut back, 6 bases at V and 9 bases at J, with 15 bases in the middle. Germline lookup yields CDR1 LNHDA and CDR2 SQIVND (reference sequence). CDR3 size: 14 residues. The CDR3 loop reads CASSLGGDGSPLHF. The CDR3 DNA sequence: TGTGCCAGTAGCTTGGGGGGTGATGGTTCACCCCTCCACTTT.

The table lists this clonotype with many counts. The rearrangement links TRBV2 to TRBJ2-1, with D perhaps matching TRBD2 (5 bases). The V and J ends lost 3 bases and 7 bases respectively, with 7 bases between them. CDR1 and CDR2 (germline): SNHLY, FYNNEI. This CDR3 spans 12 amino acids. The CDR3 region is CASSDPGNEQFF. In DNA, the CDR3 is TGTGCCAGCAGTGATCCGGGGAATGAGCAGTTCTTC.

Only a few counts were recorded for this clonotype. CDR3 loop: CASSFYQGANEQFF. For the CDR3, the DNA is TGTGCCAGCAGCTTCTACCAGGGGGCTAATGAGCAGTTCTTC. The chain links TRBV11-2 to TRBJ2-1; 8 positions match TRBD1. This CDR3 is built from 14 residues. J gave up 7 bases and V 3 bases, and 5 bases lay outside the gene matches. From germline, CDR1 is SGHAT and CDR2 FQNNGV.

This clonotype was recorded a few times. The chain combines TRBV27 with TRBJ1-1; TRBD1 agrees at 8 bases. CDR1 is MNHEY and CDR2 is SMNVEV in the germline V gene (reference sequence). The CDR3 runs 12 residues. V lost 6 bases, J lost 7 bases, and 4 bases stayed unmatched. DNA of the CDR3: TGTGCCAGCAGGGGACAGGTCTATGAAGCTTTCTTT. The encoded protein is CASRGQVYEAFF.

This clonotype was picked up a small number of times. The chain uses TRBV5-1 and TRBJ2-1, with 12 bases lining up with TRBD2. Germline V gene data show CDR1 as SGHRS and CDR2 as YFSETQ. The CDR3 has 16 amino acids. With V trimmed by 1 base and J by 8 bases, 7 bases remained unmatched. CDR3 sequence reads: CASSLWLAGGLDEQFF. In DNA, the CDR3 is TGCGCCAGCAGCTTGTGGCTAGCGGGGGGGCTGGATGAGCAGTTCTTC.

This clonotype was observed many times. The gene calls are TRBV5-5 and TRBJ2-1; D is unresolved. The germline V gene encodes CDR1 SGHKS and CDR2 YYEKEE (reference sequence). Trimming cost V 2 bases and J 4 bases, with 7 bases left between them. The CDR3 length is 13 residues. The CDR3 DNA sequence: TGTGCCAGCAGCTTAGTAGAATACAATGAGCAGTTCTTC. It codes for CASSLVEYNEQFF.

V usage is TRBV27 and J usage is TRBJ2-1; D is ambiguous. This CDR3 is 13 amino acids long. Germline V lookup: CDR1 MNHEY, CDR2 SMNVEV (reference sequence). Trimming took 3 bases from V and 7 from J, leaving 10 bases between them. The CDR3 nucleotides are TGTGCCAGCAGTTTTTTTGGGGAAAATGAGCAGTTCTTC. Encoded protein: CASSFFGENEQFF.

This chain joins TRBV7-9 and TRBJ1-1; no clear D. The CDR3 has 13 residues. The V end was cut by 5 bases, the J end by 1 base, with 8 bases between. Germline V lookup: CDR1 SEHNR, CDR2 FQNEAQ (reference sequence). CDR3 in amino acids: CASSPPENTEAFF. The CDR3 bases are TGTGCCAGCAGCCCCCCTGAGAACACTGAAGCTTTCTTT.

In its sample, this clonotype was seen many times. The chain carries TRBV7-8 and TRBJ1-4; a possible D gene is TRBD1 (6 bases). The CDR3 has 15 amino acids. Germline CDR1 reads SGHVS; CDR2 reads FQNEAQ. Trimming shortened V by 1 base and J by 4 bases, and 10 bases separated the two germline ends. CDR3 sequence reads: CASSLGWGLNEKLFF. CDR3 sequence (DNA): TGTGCCAGCAGCTTAGGATGGGGGCTTAATGAAAAACTGTTTTTT.

In its sample, this clonotype was seen a few times. The chain couples TRBV13 to TRBJ2-1; 9 bases are a match to TRBD2. The J segment lost 1 base and the V segment lost 1 base, leaving 5 bases of the junction unmatched. Germline V gene data show CDR1 as PRHDT and CDR2 as FYEKMQ (reference sequence). The length of the CDR3 is 17 residues. In nucleotides, the CDR3 is TGTGCCAGCAGCTTAGAGGGTAGCGGGGGTTCCTACAATGAGCAGTTCTTC. Its protein is CASSLEGSGGSYNEQFF.

This chain connects TRBV2 to TRBJ2-1; a weak D match, TRBD2 (6 bases). Trimming took off 1 base at V and 9 bases at J, with 16 bases between the two ends. CDR3 length: 15 amino acids. Per germline, CDR1 SNHLY and CDR2 FYNNEI. CDR3 in amino acids: CASSEGRLVPGEQFF. The CDR3 coding sequence is TGTGCCAGCAGTGAAGGCCGACTAGTCCCCGGTGAGCAGTTCTTC.

This clonotype has just a few counts. The chain employs TRBV20-1 and TRBJ1-5; D gene unclear. The CDR3 runs to 15 residues. In germline, CDR1 is DFQATT, CDR2 SNEGSKA (reference sequence). Trimming took off 1 base at V and 2 bases at J, with 12 bases between the two ends. CDR3 residues: CSARVEGWGNQPQHF. CDR3 coding DNA: TGCAGTGCTAGAGTGGAGGGTTGGGGCAATCAGCCCCAGCATTTT.

This clonotype was seen a few times. The chain couples TRBV2 to TRBJ1-2; 8 bases line up with TRBD1. This CDR3 has 16 amino acids. With V trimmed by 2 bases and J by 3 bases, 8 bases remained unmatched. Germline V gene sequence: CDR1 SNHLY, CDR2 FYNNEI. The CDR3 DNA reads as TGTGCCAGCAGTGAATTTTCAGGGGGCGAAGACTATGGCTACACCTTC. Its translation: CASSEFSGGEDYGYTF.

CDR3 sequence reads: CASSFGAQDEQYF. The CDR3 nucleotides are TGTGCCAGCAGTTTTGGGGCACAGGACGAGCAGTACTTC. The chain recombines TRBV27 with TRBJ2-7; possibly TRBD1 for D (5 bases). The CDR3 extends over 13 amino acids. Germline CDR1 MNHEY, CDR2 SMNVEV (reference sequence). V lost 3 bases, J lost 5 bases, and 11 bases lay in between.

The sample holds a few counts of this clonotype. This CDR3 is CASSEPGPSSYNSPLHF. The CDR3 DNA reads TGTGCCAGCAGCGAGCCCGGACCGAGCTCCTATAATTCACCCCTCCACTTT. The genes are TRBV2 and TRBJ1-6; D call uncertain. V was cut by 6 bases and J by 0 bases, with 15 bases left in between. Germline-derived CDR1 and CDR2 are SNHLY and FYNNEI. The CDR3 is 17 amino acids.

V is TRBV28 and J is TRBJ2-3; no definite D call. Trimming cost V 2 bases and J 0 bases, with 15 bases left between them. The CDR3 is made up of 17 amino acids. Germline CDR1 is MDHEN and CDR2 is SYDVKM. The CDR3 is CASSLGARKISTDTQYF. CDR3 bases: TGTGCCAGCAGTTTAGGCGCTAGAAAAATTAGCACAGATACGCAGTATTTT.

This clonotype came up many times. The V and J genes are TRBV7-2 and TRBJ2-7, with D tentatively TRBD1 (6 bases). Germline CDR1 reads SGHTA; CDR2 reads FQGNSA. Trimming cost V 3 bases and J 4 bases, with 7 bases left between them. There are 12 residues in the CDR3. The CDR3 bases are TGTGCCAGCAGCTTGGGGGCATACGAGCAGTACTTC. Protein: CASSLGAYEQYF.

About this clonotype itself: With a much larger clone just one base away, this may be a read error. The missing conserved phenylalanine or tryptophan at the end of this CDR3 makes a read error likely. The J gene is TRBJ1-3, the V gene TRBV11-2; 7 bases are a match to TRBD1. The CDR3 contains 13 residues. J was trimmed by 4 bases and V by 5 bases; bases with no gene match: 2. CDR1 SGHAT and CDR2 FQNNGV come from the germline V gene. In DNA, the CDR3 is TGTGCCAGCAGCCAGGGGGTCGGAAACACCATATATTCT. Encoded protein: CASSQGVGNTIYS.

V gene TRBV7-9 combines with J gene TRBJ1-1; D not certain. The CDR3 loop spans 12 amino acids. V was clipped by 1 base and J by 7 bases, with 7 bases between them. Germline CDR1 and CDR2: SEHNR and FQNEAQ (reference sequence). CDR3 coding DNA: TGTGCCAGCAGCTTAGGCCAGTTTGAAGCTTTCTTT. The encoded protein is CASSLGQFEAFF.

The sample holds a few counts of this clonotype. This chain connects TRBV6-1 to TRBJ1-2; unclear D gene. The CDR3 loop spans 15 amino acids. Per germline, CDR1 MNHNS and CDR2 SASEGT. V lost 5 bases and J 7 bases, leaving 20 bases between the germline ends. CDR3: CASSSERAGPTGYTF. CDR3 DNA: TGTGCCAGCAGTTCAGAACGGGCAGGTCCTACTGGCTACACCTTC.

This clonotype appeared a few times. The gene calls are TRBV7-9 and TRBJ2-7; the D call may be TRBD1 or TRBD2 (5 bases each). CDR1 SEHNR and CDR2 FQNEAQ come from the germline V gene (reference sequence). Trimming shortened V by 5 bases and J by 0 bases, and 26 bases separated the two germline ends. The CDR3 is 19 residues long. The CDR3 loop is CASSPMHGLRTQASYEQYF. Written as DNA, the CDR3 is TGTGCCAGCAGCCCGATGCACGGACTTAGGACACAGGCCTCCTACGAGCAGTACTTC.

The chain is built from TRBV11-2 and TRBJ1-1, with unresolved D. Germline V gives CDR1 SGHAT, CDR2 FQNNGV. The CDR3 has 14 amino acids. V dropped 7 bases and J dropped 3 bases, with 15 bases sitting between them. CDR3 nucleotides: TGTGCCAGCACCATCGGGTTGGGATACACTGAAGCTTTCTTT. The encoded protein is CASTIGLGYTEAFF.

The rearrangement uses TRBV29-1 and TRBJ2-1; 15 bases fit TRBD2. Germline V gene sequence: CDR1 SQVTM, CDR2 ANQGSEA. This CDR3 is 20 amino acids long. Trimming cost V 5 bases and J 3 bases; bases outside gene matches: 17. DNA of the CDR3: TGCAGCGTTCCACCGGGACTAGCGGGGGGCATCGGTTTGAGCTACAATGAGCAGTTCTTC. It translates to CSVPPGLAGGIGLSYNEQFF.

This clonotype was counted between two and nine times. The chain recombines TRBV27 with TRBJ1-1; no definite D call. The V and J ends lost 6 bases and 5 bases respectively, with 7 bases between them. The CDR3 is 11 residues long. The germline V gene has CDR1 MNHEY and CDR2 SMNVEV (reference sequence). CDR3 residues: CASRKATEAFF. The DNA for the CDR3 is TGTGCCAGCAGGAAGGCGACTGAAGCTTTCTTT.

The chain carries TRBV5-1 and TRBJ1-6; D perhaps matches TRBD1 (5 bases). The V and J ends lost 3 bases and 7 bases respectively, with 5 bases between them. CDR3 length: 12 amino acids. The germline gives CDR1 SGHRS, CDR2 YFSETQ. The CDR3: CASSWDNSPLHF. The DNA of the CDR3 is TGCGCCAGCAGCTGGGACAATTCACCCCTCCACTTT.

The sample holds one count of this clonotype. V usage is TRBV7-6 and J usage is TRBJ1-5, with D possibly TRBD1 on 5 matching bases. Per the germline V gene, CDR1 is SGHVS and CDR2 is FNYEAQ. This CDR3 is 17 amino acids long. Trimming left V 5 bases short and J 0 bases short, with 17 bases between. The CDR3 spells CASSAGAWGDSNQPQHF. CDR3 coding DNA: TGTGCCAGCAGCGCCGGAGCGTGGGGCGATAGCAATCAGCCCCAGCATTTT.

V and J are TRBV6-4 and TRBJ1-1; 7 bases fit TRBD1. The V and J ends lost 6 bases and 3 bases, in that order; junction bases with no gene match: 10. The germline V gene has CDR1 MRHNA and CDR2 SNTAGT. The CDR3 totals 15 residues. The CDR3 here is CASSPDPTGHTEAFF. CDR3 DNA: TGTGCCAGCAGCCCAGACCCGACAGGGCACACTGAAGCTTTCTTT.

This chain joins TRBV7-9 and TRBJ1-5, with 7 bases fitting TRBD1. Unmatched junction bases numbered 6, after V lost 8 bases and J lost 8 bases. This CDR3 spans 12 amino acids. Germline-derived CDR1 and CDR2 are SEHNR and FQNEAQ (reference sequence). The CDR3, as DNA: TGTGCCAGCCAGACAGGGAGGGAGCCCCAGCATTTT. Protein product: CASQTGREPQHF.